The rows below give T cell receptor beta chains drawn from one sample of a study of blood T cell repertoires in COVID-19. Data came from immunoSEQ multiplex PCR; TCRdb stores just in-frame clones and leaves some out. The table includes under 30,000 clones, 80% to 90% detected once. Sample: peripheral blood. The source is an elderly man with acute or convalescent COVID-19. Each CDR3 is given with its conserved first and last residue. D genes are given only for firm matches. Size is omitted from some rows. Given values are once, few, many or a class for expanded clones.

V gene	J gene	D gene	clone size	CDR3 DNA	CDR3 protein
TRBV5-1	TRBJ1-1	.	.	TGCGCCAGCCACCGGGACACTTTGGGGGACACTGAAGCTTTCTTT	CASHRDTLGDTEAFF
TRBV3-1/TRBV3-2	TRBJ2-1	.	.	TGTGCCAGCAGCCAAGATTGGAGGGGCGGTGAGCAGTTCTTC	CASSQDWRGGEQFF
TRBV5-8	TRBJ1-4	TRBD1	.	TGTGCCAGCAGCTTAGGGACAGGGCTTAATGAAAAACTGTTTTTT	CASSLGTGLNEKLFF
TRBV30	TRBJ2-7	TRBD2	once	TGTGCCTGGAGCGTTAATACTGGGAGGGGTCGCACTACCTACGAGCAGTACTTC	CAWSVNTGRGRTTYEQYF
TRBV5-1	TRBJ1-2	TRBD1	.	TGCGCCAGCAGCTCAACAATATCCGGGACAGGGGCTGGCTACACCTTC	CASSSTISGTGAGYTF
TRBV19	TRBJ2-7	.	.	TGTGCCAGTGGACCCGGAGGGTACGAGCAGTACTTC	CASGPGGYEQYF
TRBV29-1	TRBJ1-2	.	.	TGCAGCGTTGAAGATCAAGAACAGGCCGTCTATGGCTACACCTTC	CSVEDQEQAVYGYTF
TRBV7-2	TRBJ2-7	.	few	TGTGCCAGCAGCTGGGAGGCCCTATCCCACGAGCAGTACTTC	CASSWEALSHEQYF
TRBV25-1	TRBJ1-4	.	.	TGTGCCAGCAGTGATCCAGTTACTAATGAAAAACTGTTTTTT	CASSDPVTNEKLFF
TRBV12-3/TRBV12-4	TRBJ1-2	.	once	TGTGCCAGCAGTCCAGGGATTTCTGCTGGCTACACCTTC	CASSPGISAGYTF
TRBV4-1	TRBJ1-1	.	.	TGCGCCAGCAGTCCGATCGGGGGGCGCAGGACTGAAGCTTTCTTT	CASSPIGGRRTEAFF
TRBV11-3	TRBJ2-2	TRBD1	.	TGTGCCAGCAGCACGGACAGGGTAAATCCCACGACCGGGGAGCTGTTTTTT	CASSTDRVNPTTGELFF
TRBV6-2/TRBV6-3	TRBJ1-2	.	.	TGTGCCAGCAGTTACGCAGGGGCTAACTATGGCTACACCTTC	CASSYAGANYGYTF
TRBV19	TRBJ2-3	TRBD2	.	TGTGCCAGTAGACCGACTAGCGGGGGCACAGATACGCAGTATTTT	CASRPTSGGTDTQYF
TRBV3-1/TRBV3-2	TRBJ1-6	.	.	TGTGCCAGCAGCACGCAGGGCTTCAATTCACCCCTCCACTTT	CASSTQGFNSPLHF